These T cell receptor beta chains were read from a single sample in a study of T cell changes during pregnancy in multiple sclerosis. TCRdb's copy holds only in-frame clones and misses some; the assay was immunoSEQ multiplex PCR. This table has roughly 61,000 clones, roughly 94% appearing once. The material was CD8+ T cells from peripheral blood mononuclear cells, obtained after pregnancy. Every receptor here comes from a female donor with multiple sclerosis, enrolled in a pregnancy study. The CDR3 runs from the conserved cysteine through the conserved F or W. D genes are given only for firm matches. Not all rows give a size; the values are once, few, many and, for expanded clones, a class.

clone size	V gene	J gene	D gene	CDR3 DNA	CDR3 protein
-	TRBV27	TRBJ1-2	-	TGTGCCAGCAGTTTGATGCAGAACTATGGCTACACCTTC	CASSLMQNYGYTF
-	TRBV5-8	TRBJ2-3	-	TGTGCCAGCAGCTTGGAGGGCAGGGACTTAGATACGCAGTATTTT	CASSLEGRDLDTQYF
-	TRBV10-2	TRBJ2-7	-	TGCGCCAGCACAGGGGACCTTACCTACGAGCAGTACTTC	CASTGDLTYEQYF
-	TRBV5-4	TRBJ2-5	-	TGTGCCAGCAGCCCGTGGACAGAAGAGACCCAGTACTTC	CASSPWTEETQYF
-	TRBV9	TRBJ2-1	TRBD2	TGTGCCAGCAGCGCCGGGGGAGCGGGGGGCAATGAGCAGTTCTTC	CASSAGGAGGNEQFF
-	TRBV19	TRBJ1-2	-	TGTGCCAGTAGTACCATCACAGGCGGGACCTATGGCTACACCTTC	CASSTITGGTYGYTF
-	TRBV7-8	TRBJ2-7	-	TGTGCCAGCAGCCCATCAGACTCCCCCTCCTACGAGCAGTACTTC	CASSPSDSPSYEQYF
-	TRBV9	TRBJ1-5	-	TGTGCCAGCAGCGTAGGGGGAGGGGACAATCAGCCCCAGCATTTT	CASSVGGGDNQPQHF
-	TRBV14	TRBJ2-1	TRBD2	TGTGCCAGCAGCACCCGGACTAGCGGGAGAGTCAATGAGCAGTTCTTC	CASSTRTSGRVNEQFF
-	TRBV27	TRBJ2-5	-	TGTGCCAGCCACACAACCGAGAAGGGAGAAGAGACCCAGTACTTC	CASHTTEKGEETQYF
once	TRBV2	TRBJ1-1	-	TGTGCCAGCGGCGAAGGTCCACAGGGAATTGTTACTGAAGCTTTCTTT	CASGEGPQGIVTEAFF
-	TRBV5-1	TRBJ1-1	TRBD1	TGCGCCAGCAGCTGGGGGGACAGTGAAGCTTTCTTT	CASSWGDSEAFF
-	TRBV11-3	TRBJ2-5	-	TGTGCCAGCAGCTTAGCAGGGGTAGCGACCCAGTACTTC	CASSLAGVATQYF
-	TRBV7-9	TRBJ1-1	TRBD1	TGTGCCAGCCGAACCGGGACAGGGGGTATAATTGAAGCTTTCTTT	CASRTGTGGIIEAFF
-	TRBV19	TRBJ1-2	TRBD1	TGTGCCAGTAGTCCGGGACAGGGGGCCTATGGCTACACCTTC	CASSPGQGAYGYTF
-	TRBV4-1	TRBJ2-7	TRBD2	TGCGCCAGCAGCCAAGGTAGCGGGAGTCCCTACGAGCAGTACTTC	CASSQGSGSPYEQYF
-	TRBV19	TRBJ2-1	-	TGTGCCAGTAGTGGAGTCATCCGAGGGGGAAATGAGCAGTTCTTC	CASSGVIRGGNEQFF
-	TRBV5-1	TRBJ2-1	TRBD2	TGCGCCAGCAGCTCGTCTAGCGGGACCTACAATGAGCAGTTCTTC	CASSSSSGTYNEQFF
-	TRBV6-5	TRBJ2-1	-	TGTGCCAGCAGTTACTCGACAGGTGGGAGTGAGCAGTTCTTC	CASSYSTGGSEQFF
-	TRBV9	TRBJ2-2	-	TGTGCCAGCAGCCCCTACACCGGGGAGCTGTTTTTT	CASSPYTGELFF
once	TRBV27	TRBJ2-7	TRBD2	TGTGCCAGCAGTTTTCAGTGGGGGCTAGCGGGAGGTCTCCCCTACGAGCAGTACTTC	CASSFQWGLAGGLPYEQYF
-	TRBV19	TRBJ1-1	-	TGTGCCAGTAGTATTGGCCCCAGGGCGGGGGACACTGAAGCTTTCTTT	CASSIGPRAGDTEAFF
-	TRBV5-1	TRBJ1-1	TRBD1	TGCGCCAGCAGCTCTGATCCGGGACAGGAGTACACTGAAGCTTTCTTT	CASSSDPGQEYTEAFF
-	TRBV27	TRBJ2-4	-	TGTGCCAGCAGGTCGGGACTCGAGGCGACCAAAAACATTCAGTACTTC	CASRSGLEATKNIQYF
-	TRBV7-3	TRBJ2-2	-	TGTGCCAGCAGCCCCTTCAACACCGGGGAGCTGTTTTTT	CASSPFNTGELFF
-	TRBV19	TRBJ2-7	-	TGTGCCAGTAGTTATGGACACCGATCCTACGAGCAGTACTTC	CASSYGHRSYEQYF
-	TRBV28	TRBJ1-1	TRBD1	TGTGCCAGCAGTGCCGAATACAGGGGATTTACTGAAGCTTTCTTT	CASSAEYRGFTEAFF